This TCR beta chain emerged from a study of shared clonotypes between healthy human individuals. Study findings and constraints: Limited genetic and exposure-history diversity came from having few donors.

V dropped 4 bases and J dropped 0; count of bases not matched to a gene: 6. Germline lookup yields CDR1 SGHAT and CDR2 FQDESV (reference sequence). The CDR3 spans 15 residues. Positive CCR7 selection of CD45RO-negative cells yielded the naive CD8 cells, and terminally differentiated effector memory CD45RA+ cells were excluded. On this clone itself: The antigen remains undetermined.

The assay was carried out at the deep level. How the authors handled the data: Junction-only sequences without quality scores came from ImmunoSEQ, so filtering differed. This table comes from immunoSEQ multiplex PCR, and its TCRdb copy is limited to in-frame clones, with some not included. The DNA was the basis for D and trimming; V, J and clone size are from that table. The sample lists about 1.9 million clones; around 93% were seen once. The TCR comes from a man between 18 and 29 years old in good health. Some clones in this sample may be carry-over from other donors' samples. J is TRBJ2-7 and V is TRBV11-1; 7 bases fit TRBD2. Specimen: naive CD8+ T cells from PBMCs. CDR3 region: CASSWEGGSSYEQYF. As DNA, the CDR3 is TGTGCCAGCAGCTGGGAGGGAGGGAGCTCCTACGAGCAGTACTTC.